Listed below are T cell receptor beta chains from one sample, sequenced in a study of shared clonotypes between healthy human individuals. The data were produced by immunoSEQ multiplex PCR, yet TCRdb's version contains in-frame clones alone and is incomplete. This table holds about 960,000 clones, about three quarters found once. Specimen: memory CD4+ T cells sorted from blood. The origin of the receptors is a man aged 18 to 29 in good health. Each CDR3 is given with its conserved first and last residue. The D gene is left open where the match is weak. Clone size appears in some rows only: once, few, many, or a class for an expanded clone.

TRBJ2-6,.,.,TRBV7-9,TGTGCCAGCACCCTTGGGGCAGGGCTTGGGGCCAACGTCCTGACTTTC,CASTLGAGLGANVLTF
TRBJ2-2,once,.,TRBV6-4,TGTGCCAGCAGTGAGGCCCGCGGCCCCGGGGAGCTGTTTTTT,CASSEARGPGELFF
TRBJ2-1,.,.,TRBV5-4,TGTGCCAGCAGCTTGGGGCTATACGGGAGCTCCTACAATGAGCAGTTCTTC,CASSLGLYGSSYNEQFF
TRBJ2-1,.,.,TRBV5-1,TGCGCCAGCAGCTTGGTTGGCAGTTCCAGGGAGCAGTTCTTC,CASSLVGSSREQFF
TRBJ2-2,.,.,TRBV21-1,TGTGCCAGCAGCACCTGCCATCAGGGGACCGCCGGGGAGCTGTTTTTT,CASSTCHQGTAGELFF
TRBJ1-2,.,.,TRBV7-2,TGTGCCAGCAGCCCCCCCCCACCGCACTATGGCTACACCTTC,CASSPPPPHYGYTF
TRBJ2-1,.,.,TRBV11-2,TGTGCCAGCAGCTTAGGGGCGGGGGCCCACAATGAGCAGTTCTTC,CASSLGAGAHNEQFF
TRBJ2-5,.,.,TRBV7-9,TGTGCCAGCAGCGATTACGAGACCCAGTACTTC,CASSDYETQYF
TRBJ2-1,once,.,TRBV19,TGTGCCAGTAGTATGGGGCTCCAACAGGGCTCCTACAATGAGCAGTTCTTC,CASSMGLQQGSYNEQFF
TRBJ1-2,few,.,TRBV5-5,TGTGCCAGCAGCTTCAACTCCGGCTATGGCTACACCTTC,CASSFNSGYGYTF
TRBJ2-5,.,.,TRBV5-4,TGTGCCAGCAGCCTGACCGGGGCCGGGTACCAAGAGACCCAGTACTTC,CASSLTGAGYQETQYF
TRBJ2-3,once,.,TRBV11-2,TGTGCCAGCAGCTCCCGGGGGTTTGGGACAGATACGCAGTATTTT,CASSSRGFGTDTQYF
TRBJ2-7,.,.,TRBV5-5,TGTGCCAGCAGCTTGGCAGGCGGAACCTACGAGCAGTACTTC,CASSLAGGTYEQYF
TRBJ1-2,.,.,TRBV2,TGTGCCAGCAGCCCTGGACAGAATAACTATGGCTACACCTTC,CASSPGQNNYGYTF
TRBJ2-1,.,.,TRBV7-2,TGTGCCAGCAGCTTAGCGGGAGACAGCTCCTACAATGAGCAGTTCTTC,CASSLAGDSSYNEQFF